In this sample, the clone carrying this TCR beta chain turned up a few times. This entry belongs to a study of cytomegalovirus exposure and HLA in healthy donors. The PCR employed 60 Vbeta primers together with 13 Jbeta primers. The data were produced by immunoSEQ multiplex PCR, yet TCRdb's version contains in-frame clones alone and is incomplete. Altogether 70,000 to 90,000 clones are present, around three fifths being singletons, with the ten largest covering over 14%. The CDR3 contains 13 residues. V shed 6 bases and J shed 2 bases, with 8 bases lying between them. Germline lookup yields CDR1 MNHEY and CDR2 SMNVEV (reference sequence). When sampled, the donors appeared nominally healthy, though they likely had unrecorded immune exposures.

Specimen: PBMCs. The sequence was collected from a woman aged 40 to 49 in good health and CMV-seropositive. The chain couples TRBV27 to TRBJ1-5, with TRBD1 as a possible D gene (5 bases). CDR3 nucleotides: TGTGCCAGCAGAGACAGTCGCAATCAGCCCCAGCATTTT. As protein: CASRDSRNQPQHF.